This T cell receptor (beta chain) was recorded in a study of PD-L1 blockade in urothelial cancer. Study at large: As for prior chemotherapy regimens, patients had received 0 to 3.

Anywhere from 1 to 8 samples came from each patient, spanning pretreatment and on-treatment. Germline CDR1 and CDR2: MDHEN and SYDVKM. The J segment lost 5 bases and the V segment lost 3 bases, leaving 8 bases of the junction unmatched. The CDR3 length is 15 residues. Produced via immunoSEQ multiplex PCR; TCRdb's table is partial and in-frame only. The table records approximately 50,000 clones, 87% of them present only once. This rearrangement joins TRBV28 to TRBJ1-2; 8 bases are a match to TRBD1. The origin of this receptor is a man aged 60-69 years with urothelial cancer. The source material was PBMCs, sampled around atezolizumab (anti-PD-L1) treatment. The CDR3 DNA follows: TGTGCCAGCAGTTTGTGGGGACAGGAGGTATATGGCTACACCTTC. Translated: CASSLWGQEVYGYTF.